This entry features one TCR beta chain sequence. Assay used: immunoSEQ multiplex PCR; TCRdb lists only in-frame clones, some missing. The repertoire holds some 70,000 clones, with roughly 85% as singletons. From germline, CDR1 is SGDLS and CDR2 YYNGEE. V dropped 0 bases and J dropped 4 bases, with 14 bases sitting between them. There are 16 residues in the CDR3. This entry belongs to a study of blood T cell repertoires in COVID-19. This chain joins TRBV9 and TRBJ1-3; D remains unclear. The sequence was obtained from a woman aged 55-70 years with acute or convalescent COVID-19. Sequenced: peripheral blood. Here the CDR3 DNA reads TGTGCCAGCAGCGTAGGTCCTCTACTACGGGGAAACACCATATATTTT. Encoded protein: CASSVGPLLRGNTIYF.